These T cell receptor beta chains were read from a single sample in a study of blood T cell repertoires in COVID-19. Profiled with immunoSEQ multiplex PCR; TCRdb holds only in-frame clones, not every one. The sample contains more than 70,000 clones, roughly 80% of which appear only once. The sample consisted of peripheral blood. These receptors originate from a woman in her seventies with acute or convalescent COVID-19. The CDR3 runs from the conserved cysteine through the conserved F or W. A D gene is named only where the DNA matches it firmly. The listing skips clone size in some rows; elsewhere it reads once, few, many or a size class.

cdr3_aa cdr3_nt v_call cdr3_length d_call j_call clone_size
CAISGLAANEQFF TGTGCCATCAGTGGGCTAGCGGCAAATGAGCAGTTCTTC TRBV10-3 13 TRBD2 TRBJ2-1 NA
CASGRDLAGAGELFF TGTGCCAGTGGCCGTGATCTAGCGGGAGCAGGGGAGCTGTTTTTT TRBV19 15 TRBD2 TRBJ2-2 few
CAISEPGLAGEVGKQYF TGTGCCATCAGTGAGCCTGGACTAGCGGGAGAAGTTGGGAAGCAGTATTTT TRBV10-3 17 TRBD2 TRBJ2-3 NA
CASSLAEGRNYGYTF TGTGCCAGCAGCTTAGCGGAGGGGCGCAACTATGGCTACACCTTC TRBV7-6 15 NA TRBJ1-2 NA
CASIGGGPEAFF TGTGCCAGCATTGGGGGGGGGCCTGAAGCTTTCTTT TRBV19 12 NA TRBJ1-1 NA
CASNPGLAGVGSYEQYF TGCGCCAGCAATCCGGGACTAGCGGGAGTAGGGTCCTACGAGCAGTACTTC TRBV5-1 17 TRBD2 TRBJ2-7 NA
CASSGTSGIYLNEQFF TGTGCCAGCAGTGGGACTAGCGGGATATACCTCAATGAGCAGTTCTTC TRBV28 16 TRBD2 TRBJ2-1 once
CASSHPRDGQGGTYEQYF TGCGCCAGCAGCCACCCGAGGGACGGACAGGGAGGAACCTACGAGCAGTACTTC TRBV5-1 18 TRBD1 TRBJ2-7 NA
CASSTLSRHYEQYF TGTGCCAGTAGTACCCTGAGCAGGCACTACGAGCAGTACTTC TRBV19 14 NA TRBJ2-7 NA
CASSLGGTSTDTQYF TGTGCCAGCAGCTTAGGCGGAACTAGCACAGATACGCAGTATTTT TRBV7-2 15 NA TRBJ2-3 NA
CASSSDPGTQSSYNSPLHF TGTGCCAGCAGCTCGGACCCCGGGACACAGAGCTCCTATAATTCACCCCTCCACTTT TRBV7-9 19 NA TRBJ1-6 NA
CASSLMAASRLQFF TGTGCCAGCAGTTTAATGGCGGCTAGCCGGTTGCAGTTCTTC TRBV27 14 NA TRBJ2-1 NA
CASSADSRNSPLHF TGTGCCAGCAGTGCCGACAGCCGTAATTCACCCCTCCACTTT TRBV2 14 NA TRBJ1-6 NA
CASSLGVGGNEQFF TGTGCCAGCAGCTTAGGGGTTGGGGGGAATGAGCAGTTCTTC TRBV7-9 14 NA TRBJ2-1 NA
CASSRLQETQYF TGTGCCAGCAGTCGACTTCAAGAGACCCAGTACTTC TRBV6-2/TRBV6-3 12 NA TRBJ2-5 NA
CASGPGHSNTEAFF TGTGCCAGCGGGCCAGGACACTCGAACACTGAAGCTTTCTTT TRBV6-6 14 NA TRBJ1-1 NA
CASSGPPVGELFF TGTGCCAGCAGCGGCCCCCCAGTCGGGGAGCTGTTTTTT TRBV7-9 13 NA TRBJ2-2 NA
CASSSRGRDTEAFF TGTGCCAGCAGCTCCAGGGGCCGGGACACTGAAGCTTTCTTT TRBV7-2 14 NA TRBJ1-1 NA
CASSYDGGAYEQYF TGTGCCAGCAGTTACGATGGGGGGGCCTACGAGCAGTACTTC TRBV6-5 14 TRBD2 TRBJ2-7 NA
CASSIQGDEQYF TGTGCCAGTAGTATTCAGGGGGACGAGCAGTACTTC TRBV19 12 TRBD1 TRBJ2-7 few
CASTGQTNYGYTF TGTGCCAGTACGGGACAGACTAACTATGGCTACACCTTC TRBV19 13 TRBD1 TRBJ1-2 NA
CASSYGQGKAFF TGTGCCAGCAGTTACGGACAGGGTAAAGCTTTCTTT TRBV6-5 12 TRBD1 TRBJ1-1 once
CAISGAGGYGYTF TGTGCCATCAGTGGGGCAGGTGGCTATGGCTACACCTTC TRBV10-3 13 NA TRBJ1-2 few
CASSQQGLEELFF TGTGCCAGCAGCCAACAGGGTCTAGAGGAGCTGTTTTTT TRBV3-1/TRBV3-2 13 NA TRBJ2-2 few
CASSISSDRNHEQYF TGTGCCAGTAGTATATCTTCGGACAGGAACCACGAGCAGTACTTC TRBV19 15 TRBD1 TRBJ2-7 NA
CAWSVIEGRNQPQHF TGTGCCTGGAGTGTAATTGAGGGCCGCAATCAGCCCCAGCATTTT TRBV30 15 NA TRBJ1-5 NA
CASSSHNEQFF TGTGCCAGCAGTTCTCACAATGAGCAGTTCTTC TRBV6-6 11 NA TRBJ2-1 NA
CASSLGVSENTEAFF TGCGCCAGCAGCTTGGGCGTAAGCGAGAACACTGAAGCTTTCTTT TRBV5-1 15 NA TRBJ1-1 NA
CASSAGTSGSYDEQFF TGTGCCAGCAGCGCGGGGACTAGCGGGAGTTACGATGAGCAGTTCTTC TRBV9 16 TRBD2 TRBJ2-1 NA
CASSIRGAGGANVLTF TGTGCCAGTAGTATCCGGGGGGCTGGTGGGGCCAACGTCCTGACTTTC TRBV19 16 NA TRBJ2-6 NA
CASSFGRADETQYF TGCGCCAGCAGCTTCGGGAGGGCCGATGAGACCCAGTACTTC TRBV5-1 14 TRBD2 TRBJ2-5 NA
CASSLRDRNNIQYF TGTGCCAGTAGTCTCCGGGACAGAAACAACATTCAGTACTTC TRBV19 14 TRBD1 TRBJ2-4 few
CASAQEPETSTDTQYF TGTGCCAGCGCGCAGGAACCAGAAACTAGCACAGATACGCAGTATTTT TRBV9 16 NA TRBJ2-3 NA
CASSVGVGGVHEKLFF TGTGCCAGCAGCGTAGGTGTCGGGGGAGTGCATGAAAAACTGTTTTTT TRBV9 16 NA TRBJ1-4 NA
CASSISYFPGELFF TGTGCCAGTAGTATCTCGTACTTCCCCGGGGAGCTGTTTTTT TRBV19 14 NA TRBJ2-2 NA
CASSENRPGYTF TGTGCCAGCAGTGAAAACAGGCCTGGCTACACCTTC TRBV2 12 NA TRBJ1-2 NA
CASSWTSGSREQFF TGTGCCAGCAGCTGGACTAGCGGGAGTAGAGAGCAGTTCTTC TRBV3-1/TRBV3-2 14 TRBD2 TRBJ2-1 NA
CASRGTGIEKLFF TGTGCCAGCAGGGGGACAGGGATTGAAAAACTGTTTTTT TRBV6-5 13 TRBD1 TRBJ1-4 once
CASSPSQGRGASGNEQFF TGTGCCAGCTCACCCTCTCAAGGGAGAGGGGCTAGCGGCAATGAGCAGTTCTTC TRBV18 18 TRBD2 TRBJ2-1 NA
CSVDRTVNTEAFF TGCAGCGTTGATCGTACGGTGAACACTGAAGCTTTCTTT TRBV29-1 13 NA TRBJ1-1 few
CASSLGTGAYSPLHF TGTGCCAGCAGTTTAGGGACAGGGGCATATTCACCCCTCCACTTT TRBV27 15 TRBD1 TRBJ1-6 NA
CASSPGGRRYNEQFF TGTGCCAGTAGTCCGGGAGGCCGGCGCTACAATGAGCAGTTCTTC TRBV19 15 TRBD2 TRBJ2-1 NA
CASGFRGQANEKLFF TGTGCTAGTGGTTTTAGGGGACAGGCTAATGAAAAACTGTTTTTT TRBV12-5 15 TRBD1 TRBJ1-4 NA